Included here is one T cell receptor (beta chain) sequence, with context. No antigen is known for it. The TCRbeta library incorporated unique molecular identifiers. Using its own MiXCR run on the PCR reads, TCRdb lists one record per CDR3 protein. The repertoire holds around 960,000 distinct CDR3 sequences, with roughly 29% as singletons. V was cut by 2 bases and J by 3 bases, with 15 bases left in between. This CDR3 is built from 15 residues. Germline V gene lookup returns CDR1 SGHNT and CDR2 YYREEE (reference sequence). The sample belongs to a study of T-cell reconstitution after alpha-beta-depleted transplantation in children. Overall study results and limits: About two months after transplant, alpha-beta T cells reportedly came from several hundred expanded graft clones. At day 60, the high TCRbeta diversity found in some patients originated from recipient T cells and thymic progenitors that had survived. T cells produced anew were the main source of T-cell counts and diversity one year after transplant.

The TCR sequence derives from a boy in the first two years of life who had a stem cell transplant for SCID, so the T cells may come from the graft donor. V is TRBV5-4 and J is TRBJ2-7; D remains unclear. The sample consisted of PBMCs, mostly from graft donor cells, taken 360 days after TCRalphabeta/CD19-depleted stem cell transplant. CDR3 sequence: CASSFSSQTFYEQYF. CDR3 nucleotides: TGTGCCAGCAGCTTTAGCAGCCAAACATTCTACGAGCAGTACTTC.